What follows are 5 T cell receptor beta chains derived from one specimen sequenced in a study of vaccination effects on CD4 cells after COVID-19. Antigen-specific CD4+ T cells expanded by the ViraFEST assay with viral peptide pools were then sequenced. Researchers isolated CD4+ T cells once ten to eleven days of culture had elapsed. The vaccine recipients had no prior SARS-CoV-2 infection, with negative nucleocapsid antibodies. TCRdb keeps only in-frame clones here, not all; method: immunoSEQ multiplex PCR. The sample includes 20,000 to 25,000 clones, about two thirds of them seen just once. These receptors' antigens are unknown. The sequenced sample was CD4+ T cells from PBMCs cultured with HCoV-OC43 spike peptides, obtained before COVID-19 vaccination. As for subset: HCoV-OC43 spike overlapping peptide pool stimulation. The origin of the receptors is a human donor who received a COVID-19 vaccine.

This chain joins TRBV5-1 and TRBJ2-5; TRBD1 agrees at 12 bases. The germline gives CDR1 SGHRS, CDR2 YFSETQ. V was pared by 4 bases and J by 4 bases, with 5 bases of the junction left unmatched. The CDR3 contains 15 residues. The CDR3 nucleotides read TGCGCCAGCAGCCGCCGGGACAGGGGGCTAGAGACCCAGTACTTC. Protein: CASSRRDRGLETQYF.

This clone appeared a single time. V is TRBV27 and J is TRBJ2-4, with D uncertain. The CDR3 covers 13 residues. V lost 3 bases, J lost 4 bases, and 7 bases lay in between. Germline-derived CDR1 and CDR2 are MNHEY and SMNVEV (reference sequence). In DNA form, the CDR3 reads TGTGCCAGCAGTTTGACCGAAAAAAACATTCAGTACTTC. This encodes CASSLTEKNIQYF.

The chain joins TRBV6-5 to TRBJ1-4; D is perhaps TRBD1 (5 bases). This CDR3 is built from 15 residues. The germline V and J ends were trimmed by 8 bases and 0 bases, with 13 bases remaining between them. The germline gives CDR1 MNHEY, CDR2 SVGAGI. The CDR3 here is CASWGRDATNEKLFF. CDR3 coding DNA: TGTGCCAGCTGGGGCAGGGACGCAACTAATGAAAAACTGTTTTTT.

J is TRBJ1-2 and V is TRBV19; D not certain. CDR1 is LNHDA and CDR2 is SQIVND in the germline V gene (reference sequence). This CDR3 region has 15 residues. V lost 5 bases and J lost 4, with 17 bases in between. DNA for the CDR3: TGTGCCAGTAGTCATAGGGCAGAGGGAATCTATGGCTACACCTTC. The encoded protein is CASSHRAEGIYGYTF.

There are a few counts of this clone. This same CDR3 is encoded by further DNA sequences in the sample. This sequence joins TRBV2 and TRBJ1-4; 7 bases map to TRBD1. The germline CDR1 and CDR2 sequences are SNHLY and FYNNEI. The CDR3 runs 14 residues. J lost 7 bases, V lost 6 bases, and 8 bases had no gene match. The CDR3 loop is CASRVQGSGEKLFF. CDR3 in DNA: TGTGCCAGCAGAGTACAGGGGAGTGGTGAAAAACTGTTTTTT.